This TCR beta chain derives from a study of CD8+CD57+ T cells in acquired aplastic anemia. Study details: Mean yield of DNA from sorted CD4+ and CD8+ cells was roughly 3.1 ug. Healthy donors averaged around 11 million reads for CD4+ cells.

TCR beta VDJ and CDR3 profiling used genomic DNA as template. TCRdb processed the reads anew with MiXCR; each CDR3 protein has one entry. The data contain roughly 81,000 distinct CDR3 sequences, about 45% of them singletons. Details on this clonotype: Its antigen is not identified.

This CDR3 has 12 residues. In germline, CDR1 is SQVTM, CDR2 ANQGSEA. With 3 bases clipped from V and 6 bases from J, the junction kept 2 bases outside the gene matches. Broader study findings: Levels of CD8+ Simpson's diversity were not significantly distinct in patients versus controls. Comparison of patients with controls identified around 31 shared CD8+ CDR3 sequences.

Sequenced input: sorted CD4+, CD8+, or CD8+CD57+ T cells (not recorded which) from PBMCs. The TCR sequence derives from a human donor in good health, serving as a control. The gene calls are TRBV29-1 and TRBJ1-1; 9 positions agree with TRBD1. This chain's CDR3 is CSVDDRGAEAFF. The CDR3 bases are TGCAGCGTTGACGACAGGGGGGCTGAAGCTTTCTTT.